The 16 T cell receptor beta chains below were found in one sample sequenced in a study of shared clonotypes between healthy human individuals. The repertoire was sequenced with immunoSEQ multiplex PCR; TCRdb's copy has only in-frame clones and lacks some. The data contain about 2.3 million clones, just over 90% of them seen just once; the ten biggest clones take up 0.35% to 0.45%. The sample taken for sequencing was naive CD4+ T cells from PBMCs. Documented subset: CD45RA+ positively selected. The receptors shown here come from a man aged 18 to 29 in good health. Some clones in this sample may be carry-over from other donors' samples.

The chain links TRBV7-2 to TRBJ2-1, with D hard to call. Germline-derived CDR1 and CDR2 are SGHTA and FQGNSA. The CDR3 has 15 amino acids. V dropped 3 bases and J dropped 7 bases, with 16 bases sitting between them. CDR3 protein: CASSFRASWVNEQFF. The CDR3, as DNA: TGTGCCAGCAGCTTTCGGGCCTCGTGGGTTAATGAGCAGTTCTTC.

The chain joins TRBV4-2 to TRBJ2-1; the match to TRBD2 covers 10 bases. Germline CDR1 is LGHNA and CDR2 is YNFKEQ. Trimming took 2 bases from V and 3 from J; bases not matched to a gene: 4. The CDR3 has 16 amino acids. CDR3 DNA: TGTGCCAGCAGCCAACCTAGCGGGAGCGTCTACAATGAGCAGTTCTTC. It yields the protein CASSQPSGSVYNEQFF.

The V and J genes are TRBV30 and TRBJ2-3, with D hard to call. V lost 1 base and J lost 0, with 11 bases in between. Germline assignment: CDR1 GTSNPN and CDR2 SVGIG (reference sequence). CDR3 length: 15 residues. DNA for the CDR3: TGTGCCTGGAGTGCCGCCCTGGACAGCACAGATACGCAGTATTTT. Translated: CAWSAALDSTDTQYF.

The chain employs TRBV21-1 and TRBJ1-5; the D call in the table, TRBD1, was not verified against the DNA. TRBV21-1 is annotated as a pseudogene. This CDR3 spans 14 amino acids. The CDR3 region has the DNA TGTGCCAGCAGCAAAACAGTGGGCAATCAGCCCCAGCATTTT. Its translation is CASSKTVGNQPQHF.

In its sample, this clone was seen a few times. The chain links TRBV2 to TRBJ2-5; 8 nucleotides agree with TRBD1. The CDR3 loop spans 16 amino acids. Per the germline V gene, CDR1 is SNHLY and CDR2 is FYNNEI. V dropped 8 bases and J dropped 5; count of bases not matched to a gene: 16. The CDR3, as DNA: TGTGCCAGCGAAATTGAACAGGGGGTAAGGCAGGAGACCCAGTACTTC. This translates into CASEIEQGVRQETQYF.

The chain couples TRBV7-3 to TRBJ2-2; a possible D gene is TRBD2 (6 bases). CDR1 and CDR2 from the germline V gene are SGHTA and FQGTGA. The CDR3 runs to 17 residues. Between the trimmed V and J ends, which lost 4 bases and 6 bases, there was a span of 21 bases. CDR3 region: CASSSWPRGTSPGELFF. CDR3 nucleotides: TGTGCCAGCAGCTCCTGGCCCCGCGGGACTTCACCCGGGGAGCTGTTTTTT.

The chain couples TRBV5-4 to TRBJ2-1; 8 bases align to TRBD2. Germline values: CDR1 SGHNT, CDR2 YYREEE (reference sequence). CDR3 size: 15 residues. V dropped 6 bases and J dropped 9; count of bases not matched to a gene: 14. For the CDR3, the DNA is TGTGCCAGCATCCAGAGCGGGAGAGGGCCGTCTGAGCAGTTCTTC. It translates to CASIQSGRGPSEQFF. The variable domain in full, with the rest retrieved from reference TRBV5-4 and TRBJ2-1, is ETGVTQSPTHLIKTRGQQVTLRCSSQSGHNTVSWYQQALGQGPQFIFQYYREEENGRGNFPPRFSGLQFPNYSSELNVNALELDDSALYLCASIQSGRGPSEQFFGPGTRLTVL.

The chain employs TRBV14 and TRBJ2-1; no clear D. The CDR3 covers 14 residues. The germline gives CDR1 SGHDN, CDR2 FVKESK. V was shortened by 1 base and J by 4 bases, with 8 bases between the two germline ends. CDR3 sequence reads: CASSQVIGYNEQFF. Here the CDR3 DNA reads TGTGCCAGCAGCCAAGTCATCGGGTACAATGAGCAGTTCTTC.

The chain couples TRBV19 to TRBJ1-3; D is ambiguous. V lost 9 bases and J 0 bases, leaving 12 bases between the germline ends. In germline, CDR1 is LNHDA, CDR2 SQIVND (reference sequence). The CDR3 loop spans 14 amino acids. CDR3 sequence (DNA): TGTGCCAGCACCAGGTTAACCTCTGGAAACACCATATATTTT. Its protein is CASTRLTSGNTIYF.

This chain joins TRBV5-1 and TRBJ2-5; 7 positions agree with TRBD2. Per germline, CDR1 SGHRS and CDR2 YFSETQ. J gave up 1 base and V 4 bases, and 7 bases lay outside the gene matches. This CDR3 spans 15 amino acids. The chain's CDR3 is CASSPAGFGQETQYF. CDR3 bases: TGCGCCAGCAGCCCAGCGGGGTTTGGCCAAGAGACCCAGTACTTC. The whole variable domain, filled in from reference TRBV5-1 and TRBJ2-5, reads KAGVTQTPRYLIKTRGQQVTLSCSPISGHRSVSWYQQTPGQGLQFLFEYFSETQRNKGNFPGRFSGRQFSNSRSEMNVSTLELGDSALYLCASSPAGFGQETQYFGPGTRLLVL.

V usage is TRBV5-4 and J usage is TRBJ1-2; maybe TRBD1 (5 bases). This CDR3 has 15 residues. Germline CDR1 and CDR2: SGHNT and YYREEE (reference sequence). Trimming removed 3 bases from V and 2 bases from J, with 14 bases in between. CDR3 coding DNA: TGTGCCAGCAGCTGGGCGCCACAGGTGAACTATGGCTACACCTTC. Translating gives CASSWAPQVNYGYTF.

This clone was seen a single time. This same CDR3 is encoded by further DNA sequences in the sample. V gene TRBV5-1 combines with J gene TRBJ2-3, with D hard to call. The V and J ends lost 4 bases and 1 base respectively, with 10 bases between them. CDR1 and CDR2 from the germline V gene are SGHRS and YFSETQ. The CDR3 loop spans 14 amino acids. CDR3 loop: CASSLRGGTDTQYF. The CDR3 nucleotides are TGCGCCAGCAGCCTGCGTGGGGGCACAGATACGCAGTATTTT.

The rearrangement links TRBV29-1 to TRBJ2-5, with 7 bases aligning to TRBD2. V shed 7 bases and J 3 bases; nucleotides not matched to a gene: 5. The germline CDR1 and CDR2 sequences are SQVTM and ANQGSEA. The CDR3 contains 12 residues. CDR3 bases: TGCAGCGGGGTGGGAGGGGAAGAGACCCAGTACTTC. Residues: CSGVGGEETQYF.

The rearrangement joins TRBV7-3 to TRBJ1-5; D is perhaps TRBD1 (5 bases). Trimming pared 4 bases from V and 3 bases from J, leaving 16 bases between. The CDR3 length is 16 residues. Germline-derived CDR1 and CDR2 are SGHTA and FQGTGA. CDR3 sequence reads: CASSSKRGEDNQPQHF. For the CDR3, the DNA is TGTGCCAGCAGCTCCAAAAGGGGCGAAGACAATCAGCCCCAGCATTTT.

The chain recombines TRBV7-7 with TRBJ2-5, with 8 bases lining up with TRBD1. Germline V gene sequence: CDR1 SSHAT, CDR2 FNYEAQ (reference sequence). The trim removed 5 bases at V and 5 bases at J, leaving 10 bases unmatched. The CDR3 extends over 15 amino acids. The chain's CDR3 is CASSPGTGRVETQYF. The CDR3 DNA is TGTGCCAGCAGCCCCGGGACAGGCCGGGTTGAGACCCAGTACTTC.

J is TRBJ1-1 and V is TRBV25-1; 7 bases match TRBD1. Germline V gene data show CDR1 as MGHDK and CDR2 as SYGVNS. V dropped 5 bases and J dropped 11; count of bases not matched to a gene: 11. There are 13 residues in the CDR3. The DNA for the CDR3 is TGTGCCAGCAGTAATCGCAGGGGGGTCGGCGCTTTCTTT. Translating gives CASSNRRGVGAFF.